Described below is a single TCR beta chain sequence and its context. The clone's antigen remains unknown. Within one base of it there is no much larger clone, and no base qualities were kept. PBMCs were isolated by Ficoll-Paque density gradient centrifugation. The record originates from a study of T-cell memory formation after mild COVID-19 (dated by TCRdb to the early 2020s). Study-wide context: TCR sequence clusters from the two donors were found to be largely donor specific. The cohort comprised two young, previously healthy adult volunteers, one female and one male. Longitudinal TCRalpha and TCRbeta repertoire sequencing tracked T-cell clones expanding and contracting after mild COVID-19 in a couple of donors. On the study overall, not on this receptor specifically: Contracting CD4+ clones turned up mainly in the CM and EM memory subsets, whereas EMRA was where CD8+ clones were enriched. Some responding clones were found in pre-infection memory, which suggests that pre-existing cross-reactive memory T cells took part in the SARS-CoV-2 response. Balanced CD4/CD8 phenotypes were observed for clones contracting from day 15 to 85, whereas a bias towards CD4+ was observed for a second wave of clones expanding from day 15 to 37. The second-wave clones that peaked on day 37 were not confirmed to be SARS-CoV-2 specific. The study covered only two mild cases, and larger cohorts including severe cases with pre-infection samples were considered necessary.

Trimming accounts for 6 bases at V and 4 bases at J, while the number of junction bases matched to no gene is 7. The CDR1 and CDR2 encoded by the germline V gene (reference sequence) are DFQATT and SNEGSKA. The CDR3 runs 14 residues from the cysteine to the phenylalanine. The read is trimmed to its CDR3 DNA, 42 bases read in frame from base 1. The reads were generated on an Illumina NovaSeq 6000. cDNA libraries for TCRalpha and TCRbeta were prepared by 5'RACE using constant-segment primers, with sample barcodes and unique molecular identifiers added. RNA was extracted from every sample with Trizol reagent. Libraries were amplified in two PCR steps, with a second sample barcode and Illumina TruSeq adapters added in the second step. Sequencing of libraries was performed on an Illumina NovaSeq with 2 x 150 bp paired-end reads. On the study's bioinformatics: With migec v1.2.7, reads were demultiplexed and then collapsed into UMI-guided consensus sequences. Using mixcr v2.1.11, the UMI consensuses were aligned to TRA and TRB V and J templates and assembled into clonotypes. A clonotype was counted as expanded or contracted only when both edgeR and NoisET called the clonotype significant, with the noise models trained on biological replicates. For edgeR calls, the cutoffs were a false discovery rate-adjusted p below 0.01 and a log2 fold-change threshold of 1. As an exploratory analysis of dynamics, PCA with hierarchical clustering was applied to max-normalized trajectories of the 1000 most abundant clonotypes. Each responding clone was given a CD4 or CD8 phenotype based on the CD4+ and CD8+ repertoires, which had been sequenced separately. Using fastp trimming at Q25 and MiXCR clonotype assembly, TCRdb reanalyzed the public sequencing data and kept in-frame beta chains. CDR3 protein duplicates are merged, each entry listing the most common genes and DNA. TCRdb, not the authors, supplied the V and J calls. The sample records fewer than 450,000 distinct CDR3 sequences, around a fifth of which are singletons. Jointly, the top ten make up 9.5% to 15% of the sample.

This receptor was taken from an adult woman who had mild COVID-19 (a few samples of this study predate the infection). The sample titles of this study are shuffled in the database, so cell type and time point are left out; the donor was told from shared clones. The V gene is TRBV20-1 and the J gene is TRBJ2-5, with 11 central nucleotides matching TRBD2. The sequencing input was PBMCs or a T cell subset sorted from them (not recorded which). Here the CDR3 is given as CSAILLAGAETQYF. The nucleotides are TGCAGTGCCATCCTACTAGCGGGAGCAGAGACCCAGTACTTC.